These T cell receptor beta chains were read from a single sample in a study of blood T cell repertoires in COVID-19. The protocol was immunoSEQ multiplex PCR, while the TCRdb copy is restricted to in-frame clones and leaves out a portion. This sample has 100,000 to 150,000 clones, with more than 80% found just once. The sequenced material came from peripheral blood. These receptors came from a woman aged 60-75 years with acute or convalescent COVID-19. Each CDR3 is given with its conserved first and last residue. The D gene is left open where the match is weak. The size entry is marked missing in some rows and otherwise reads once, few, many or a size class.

TGTGCCAGCAGCCCCCAGTGGAACACTGAAGCTTTCTTT	CASSPQWNTEAFF	TRBV6-5	TRBJ1-1	-	-
TGTGCCAGCAGCCTGATGGCGGGGGGTACACGGGAGCTGTTTTTT	CASSLMAGGTRELFF	TRBV5-4	TRBJ2-2	-	TRBD2
TGTGCCAGCAGCCAGACGGGACTACACTACAATGAGCAGTTCTTC	CASSQTGLHYNEQFF	TRBV7-9	TRBJ2-1	-	TRBD2
TGCGCCAGCAGCCTACGACAGGGGGCGTTCGGGGAGCTGTTTTTT	CASSLRQGAFGELFF	TRBV5-1	TRBJ2-2	-	TRBD1
TGTGCCAGCACCGGGACAGGGCTAGGGCAGCCCCAGCATTTT	CASTGTGLGQPQHF	TRBV18	TRBJ1-5	-	TRBD1
TGTGCCAGCACTTCGGGGACAGGGCAAGAGACCCAGTACTTC	CASTSGTGQETQYF	TRBV7-9	TRBJ2-5	once	TRBD1
TGTGCCAGCAGGAGAGGGACCGGGGAGCTGTTTTTT	CASRRGTGELFF	TRBV6-5	TRBJ2-2	-	-
TGTGCCAGCAGTCCCAGGGTAGGGGGTTCGACTTTCTTT	CASSPRVGGSTFF	TRBV6-5	TRBJ1-1	-	-
TGTGCCAGCAGTTTAGTCCGGGAGAAGGGCTACACCTTC	CASSLVREKGYTF	TRBV12-3/TRBV12-4	TRBJ1-2	-	-
TGCGCCAGCAGCTCGCGGACAGAGGGATACTATGGCTACACCTTC	CASSSRTEGYYGYTF	TRBV5-1	TRBJ1-2	-	-
TGTGCCAGCTCAGCATTTCAAACAGGGGACACTGAAGCTTTCTTT	CASSAFQTGDTEAFF	TRBV18	TRBJ1-1	-	TRBD1
TGTGCCAGCAGTCCCATTGGAGGCCAAGAGACCCAGTACTTC	CASSPIGGQETQYF	TRBV27	TRBJ2-5	-	-
TGTGCCAGCAGCATTACAGGGAGAGAGACCCAGTACTTC	CASSITGRETQYF	TRBV7-8	TRBJ2-5	-	-
TGTGCCTGGAGTATGATTAACAGGGGGGGCTATGGCTACACCTTC	CAWSMINRGGYGYTF	TRBV30	TRBJ1-2	-	TRBD1
TGTGCCAGCAGCTCGGACAGGGGAATAGATGGCTACACCTTC	CASSSDRGIDGYTF	TRBV5-4	TRBJ1-2	-	TRBD1
TGTGCCTGGGGGAGGGGGTTGAAGGATACGCCGGAAGCTTTCTTT	CAWGRGLKDTPEAFF	TRBV30	TRBJ1-1	-	-
TGTGCCAGCAGTGATACCGGGACAGGGGACGGCTACACCTTC	CASSDTGTGDGYTF	TRBV2	TRBJ1-2	-	TRBD1
TGTGCCACCCAAAGCGGGGGGGGCCAATCCTACAATGAGCAGTTCTTC	CATQSGGGQSYNEQFF	TRBV19	TRBJ2-1	-	TRBD2
TGTGCCAGCAGCCTCAGAACTGAAGCTTTCTTT	CASSLRTEAFF	TRBV7-9	TRBJ1-1	-	-
TGTGCCAGCAGTCAAGGGCTAGCAGCCCAAGAGACCCAGTACTTC	CASSQGLAAQETQYF	TRBV2	TRBJ2-5	-	-
TGTGCCAGCAGCTTCGGAGAGATTCAGCCCCAGCATTTT	CASSFGEIQPQHF	TRBV7-4	TRBJ1-5	-	-